The next 24 T cell receptor beta chains were all read from a single sample in a study of a mutant IDH1 vaccine in newly diagnosed glioma. The time point is: baseline, week 1 (first vaccination visit). Treatment of the sample: pre-vaccination baseline after standard-of-care therapy. Sequencing was performed with immunoSEQ multiplex PCR; in TCRdb, only in-frame clones are kept and a portion is missing. There are 30,000 to 35,000 clones in the sample; about three quarters occur only once, and roughly 8.6% lies in the top ten. The material sequenced was peripheral blood mononuclear cells (PBMCs), taken from a glioma patient treated with radiotherapy, temozolomide or both. These receptors all come from a man aged 45-65 years with glioma. Some clones in this sample may be carry-over from other donors' samples.

The chain has TRBV20-1 and TRBJ2-5; no clear D gene. Germline values: CDR1 DFQATT, CDR2 SNEGSKA (reference sequence). The germline V and J ends were trimmed by 3 bases and 1 base, with 3 bases remaining between them. The CDR3 covers 11 residues. The CDR3, as DNA: TGCAGTGCTAGTATCCAAGAGACCCAGTACTTC. This gives the protein CSASIQETQYF.

CDR3 loop: CASSSSGTGANQPQHF. The CDR3 DNA sequence: TGTGCCAGCAGTTCCTCCGGGACAGGAGCCAATCAGCCCCAGCATTTT. This rearrangement joins TRBV6-6 to TRBJ1-5; TRBD1 matches 8 bases. This CDR3 is 16 amino acids long. Germline CDR1 MNHNY, CDR2 SVGAGI (reference sequence). J was trimmed by 3 bases and V by 4 bases; bases with no gene match: 8.

There are a few counts of this clone. The chain combines TRBV6-5 with TRBJ1-5, with 8 bases that match TRBD1. V dropped 4 bases and J dropped 2; count of bases not matched to a gene: 1. This CDR3 region has 14 residues. CDR1 is MNHEY and CDR2 is SVGAGI in the germline V gene. The CDR3 spells CASSWGQGNQPQHF. The CDR3 DNA follows: TGTGCCAGCAGTTGGGGACAGGGCAATCAGCCCCAGCATTTT.

The chain is built from TRBV10-3 and TRBJ1-1; 8 bases are shared with TRBD1. V was clipped by 5 bases and J by 2 bases; unmatched bases: 7. CDR1 and CDR2 (germline): ENHRY, SYGVKD. This CDR3 has 15 residues. The CDR3 coding sequence is TGTGCCATCAGTCCGCGGACAGGGACCAACACTGAAGCTTTCTTT. Translated: CAISPRTGTNTEAFF.

The chain is built from TRBV6-5 and TRBJ2-5; possible D gene TRBD2, 6 bases. Matching the DNA end better, TRBJ2-7 makes the J call doubtful. Germline V lookup: CDR1 MNHEY, CDR2 SVGAGI. The CDR3 totals 15 residues. The CDR3 nucleotides read TGTGCCAGCAGTTATAGGGCGGGGCCCTCCCTCGAGCAGTACTTC. Residues: CASSYRAGPSLEQYF.

The chain links TRBV5-1 to TRBJ2-3; 9 bases are shared with TRBD2. The germline V gene encodes CDR1 SGHRS and CDR2 YFSETQ. V lost 5 bases and J lost 2; bases outside the gene matches: 9. The CDR3 totals 16 residues. The CDR3 region is CASSLNSGGHTDTQYF. In DNA form, the CDR3 reads TGCGCCAGCAGTTTAAATAGCGGGGGTCACACAGATACGCAGTATTTT.

The rearrangement uses TRBV11-3 and TRBJ2-2; D may correspond to TRBD1 or TRBD2 (6 bases each). Germline V CDR1 and CDR2: SGHNT, YENEEA. The length of the CDR3 is 14 residues. V was clipped by 5 bases and J by 6 bases, with 13 bases between them. The CDR3 coding sequence is TGTGCCAGCAGCACGGGGGCTAAGGCCGGGGAGCTGTTTTTT. This encodes CASSTGAKAGELFF.

The V call is TRBV19, the J call TRBJ1-3; the D gene is possibly TRBD1 (5 bases). The V gene lost 5 bases and the J gene lost 4 bases, with 21 bases spanning the gap. The CDR3 sequence is 17 residues long. Germline CDR1 LNHDA, CDR2 SQIVND (reference sequence). The CDR3 sequence: CASSLDSTPMGGNTIYF. In DNA, the CDR3 is TGTGCCAGTAGTCTCGACAGTACGCCGATGGGGGGAAACACCATATATTTT.

The genes are TRBV5-1 and TRBJ2-3; perhaps TRBD1 as D (5 bases). Trimming removed 1 base at V and 6 bases at J, with 18 bases between. The CDR3 has 16 amino acids. From germline, CDR1 is SGHRS and CDR2 YFSETQ. This chain's CDR3 is CASSLTQSQGVDTQYF. The CDR3, as DNA: TGCGCCAGCAGCTTGACGCAGTCCCAAGGGGTCGATACGCAGTATTTT.

This sequence joins TRBV5-1 and TRBJ1-2, with 8 bases that match TRBD1. Looked up from germline, CDR1 is SGHRS and CDR2 is YFSETQ. With V trimmed by 4 bases and J by 4 bases, 6 bases remained unmatched. CDR3 size: 14 residues. The CDR3 protein is CASSPEGTGYGYTF. Here the CDR3 DNA reads TGCGCCAGCAGCCCCGAGGGGACAGGCTATGGCTACACCTTC.

The CDR3 bases are TGCGCCAGCAGCCCTCGACGAAGCTCTGGAAACACCATATATTTT. The encoded protein is CASSPRRSSGNTIYF. The chain is built from TRBV4-1 and TRBJ1-3; D is unresolved. Trimming stripped 4 bases from V and 0 bases from J, with 10 bases between. CDR3 length equals 15 residues. Per germline, CDR1 MGHRA and CDR2 YSYEKL.

J is TRBJ2-7 and V is TRBV19; perhaps TRBD1 as D (5 bases). Germline CDR1 and CDR2: LNHDA and SQIVND (reference sequence). CDR3 size: 13 residues. With 11 bases removed from V and 2 bases from J, the gap between germline ends came to 16 bases. The CDR3 DNA reads TGTGCCGTAGGGGTAGGATCCCCCTACGAGCAGTACTTC. It encodes CAVGVGSPYEQYF.

The chain combines TRBV7-2 with TRBJ2-5; D gene ambiguous. Germline CDR1 reads SGHTA; CDR2 reads FQGNSA. The CDR3 totals 14 residues. V lost 5 bases to trimming and J lost 4 bases, with 14 bases between them. CDR3 coding DNA: TGTGCCAGCAGCCCTCTGGGGATGCGAGAGACCCAGTACTTC. This gives the protein CASSPLGMRETQYF.

The chain carries TRBV2 and TRBJ2-5; possible D gene TRBD1, 6 bases. Germline CDR1 reads SNHLY; CDR2 reads FYNNEI. The CDR3 extends over 14 amino acids. Trimming took 2 bases from V and 5 from J, leaving 12 bases between them. The chain's CDR3 is CASSETRGWETQYF. The CDR3 bases are TGTGCCAGCAGTGAAACCAGGGGCTGGGAGACCCAGTACTTC.

The rearrangement links TRBV5-6 to TRBJ2-7; D remains ambiguous. V lost 0 bases and J lost 6, with 13 bases in between. Germline CDR1 is SGHDT and CDR2 is YYEEEE. The CDR3 runs to 14 residues. This CDR3 is CASSLEVGSLEQYF. The CDR3 nucleotides read TGTGCCAGCAGCTTGGAAGTTGGTAGTCTCGAGCAGTACTTC.

The CDR3 nucleotides read TGTGCCAGCAGCCTTCAGGGGGCAGGCACAGATACGCAGTATTTT. Its protein product is CASSLQGAGTDTQYF. V and J are TRBV9 and TRBJ2-3; 8 positions agree with TRBD1. CDR3 length: 15 amino acids. Unmatched junction bases numbered 5, after V lost 4 bases and J lost 1 base. CDR1 and CDR2 (germline): SGDLS, YYNGEE. The full variable domain, rest sourced from reference TRBV9 and TRBJ2-3, is DSGVTQTPKHLITATGQRVTLRCSPRSGDLSVYWYQQSLDQGLQFLIQYYNGEERAKGNILERFSAQQFPDLHSELNLSSLELGDSALYFCASSLQGAGTDTQYFGPGTRLTVL.

V usage is TRBV7-9 and J usage is TRBJ2-7; D gene ambiguous. Trimming removed 6 bases from V and 5 bases from J, with 5 bases in between. This CDR3 comprises 10 residues. The germline V gene has CDR1 SEHNR and CDR2 FQNEAQ (reference sequence). The CDR3 DNA reads TGTGCCAGCAGAGAGGACGAGCAGTACTTC. It encodes CASREDEQYF.

The chain joins TRBV6-6 to TRBJ2-2; D gene ambiguous. Trimming stripped 5 bases from V and 0 bases from J, with 7 bases between. This CDR3 is 14 amino acids long. Germline V lookup: CDR1 MNHNY, CDR2 SVGAGI (reference sequence). CDR3 coding DNA: TGTGCCAGCAGTCCACTTACGAACACCGGGGAGCTGTTTTTT. Encoded protein: CASSPLTNTGELFF.

The chain carries TRBV7-9 and TRBJ1-5; no reliable D call. V was shortened by 0 bases and J by 7 bases, with 10 bases between the two germline ends. The CDR3 covers 14 residues. Germline-derived CDR1 and CDR2 are SEHNR and FQNEAQ (reference sequence). CDR3 loop: CASSLAMSGQPQHF. In DNA form, the CDR3 reads TGTGCCAGCAGCTTAGCGATGTCGGGACAGCCCCAGCATTTT.

The chain employs TRBV10-3 and TRBJ1-1, with D perhaps TRBD1 (6 bases). The germline CDR1 and CDR2 sequences are ENHRY and SYGVKD. CDR3 length equals 16 residues. V dropped 0 bases and J dropped 1 base, with 12 bases sitting between them. CDR3 protein: CAISESGSGANTEAFF. For the CDR3, the DNA is TGTGCCATCAGTGAGTCTGGGTCAGGGGCGAACACTGAAGCTTTCTTT.

The rearrangement joins TRBV5-5 to TRBJ1-4; no definite D call. The germline CDR1 and CDR2 sequences are SGHKS and YYEKEE (reference sequence). V lost 4 bases, J lost 1 base, and 2 bases lay in between. The CDR3 is made up of 12 amino acids. For the CDR3, the DNA is TGTGCCAGCAGCGAAACTAATGAAAAACTGTTTTTT. This codes for CASSETNEKLFF. The full variable domain, in which reference TRBV5-5 and TRBJ1-4 provide the parts outside the CDR3, is DAGVTQSPTHLIKTRGQQVTLRCSPISGHKSVSWYQQVLGQGPQFIFQYYEKEERGRGNFPDRFSARQFPNYSSELNVNALLLGDSALYLCASSETNEKLFFGSGTQLSVL.

The chain is built from TRBV6-1 and TRBJ1-3; perhaps TRBD1 as D (5 bases). This CDR3 region has 14 residues. Germline CDR1 reads MNHNS; CDR2 reads SASEGT. V lost 3 bases, J lost 0 bases, and 6 bases lay in between. In nucleotides, the CDR3 is TGTGCCAGCAGTGAGGGGGGCTCTGGAAACACCATATATTTT. It specifies CASSEGGSGNTIYF.

The chain is built from TRBV7-2 and TRBJ2-1; 11 bases fit TRBD2. The CDR3 has 15 residues. V was pared by 3 bases and J by 4 bases, with 2 bases of the junction left unmatched. In germline, CDR1 is SGHTA, CDR2 FQGNSA. Written as DNA, the CDR3 is TGTGCCAGCAGCTTGACTAGCGGGAAATACAATGAGCAGTTCTTC. The encoded protein is CASSLTSGKYNEQFF.

The CDR3 here is CASSLARSSGGGTDTQYF. DNA for the CDR3: TGTGCCAGCAGCTTAGCGAGGTCTAGCGGGGGTGGGACAGATACGCAGTATTTT. The rearrangement uses TRBV7-2 and TRBJ2-3; 10 nucleotides line up with TRBD2. Trimming removed 0 bases from V and 3 bases from J; junction bases left unmatched: 9. The CDR3 is 18 amino acids. CDR1 is SGHTA, CDR2 FQGNSA, per germline.